Detailed here is one T cell receptor beta chain. The investigators reverse transcribed all of the isolated RNA, so they sequenced expressed TCRB transcripts. Libraries were prepared by immunoSEQ multiplex PCR; TCRdb keeps only in-frame clonotypes and omits some of them. This sample has 900,000 or so clones, with 17% found just once. The sample comes from a study of beta chain features in type 1 diabetes. V was pared by 6 bases and J by 5 bases, with 11 bases between. The CDR3 is 14 amino acids. Germline values: CDR1 SNHLY, CDR2 FYNNEI. This TCR was recovered from a woman aged 18-30 years in good health. The rearrangement joins TRBV2 to TRBJ1-6; a possible D gene is TRBD1 (6 bases). Sequenced material: naive CD4+ T cells from blood. Written as DNA, the CDR3 is TGTGCCAGCAGCTGGAGGGGGAATAATTCACCCCTCCACTTT. This codes for CASSWRGNNSPLHF.